These 27 T cell receptor beta chains share one sample of origin, sequenced in a study of cytomegalovirus exposure and HLA in healthy donors. The PCR ran on 60 Vbeta and 13 Jbeta primers. Data came from immunoSEQ multiplex PCR; TCRdb stores just in-frame clones and leaves some out. Among roughly 120,000 clones listed, approximately 70% were seen once. Source material: PBMCs. The source is a man aged 25 to 45 in good health and CMV-seropositive.

Only a few counts were recorded for this clone. For the CDR3, the DNA is TGCGCCAGCAGCTTAGAGGGATCCCGCACAGATACGCAGTATTTT. Protein sequence: CASSLEGSRTDTQYF. This chain uses TRBV5-1 with TRBJ2-3; D is possibly TRBD2 (5 bases). CDR1 is SGHRS and CDR2 is YFSETQ in the germline V gene. The V end was cut by 2 bases, the J end by 1 base, with 11 bases between. CDR3 size: 15 residues. The whole variable domain, remainder taken from reference TRBV5-1 and TRBJ2-3, is KAGVTQTPRYLIKTRGQQVTLSCSPISGHRSVSWYQQTPGQGLQFLFEYFSETQRNKGNFPGRFSGRQFSNSRSEMNVSTLELGDSALYLCASSLEGSRTDTQYFGPGTRLTVL.

V and J are TRBV21-1 and TRBJ1-4; the table names TRBD1, a call not compared with the DNA. TRBV21-1 is classified as a pseudogene. The CDR3 is made up of 15 amino acids. The CDR3 sequence is CASSKDPTGGEKLFF. DNA for the CDR3: TGTGCCAGCAGCAAAGATCCGACAGGGGGAGAAAAACTGTTTTTT.

This sequence joins TRBV5-6 and TRBJ1-6; D is unclear. With 4 bases removed from V and 10 bases from J, the gap between germline ends came to 15 bases. Germline V lookup: CDR1 SGHDT, CDR2 YYEEEE. The CDR3 spans 14 residues. The CDR3 DNA reads as TGTGCCAGCAGCGCCGTGAGGGCTTGGTCACCCCTCCACTTT. Protein sequence: CASSAVRAWSPLHF.

This rearrangement joins TRBV28 to TRBJ2-2; TRBD1 matches 10 bases. The junction had 5 bases not matched to a gene; V was cut back by 4 bases and J by 3 bases. Germline CDR1 is MDHEN and CDR2 is SYDVKM. The CDR3 has 16 residues. CDR3 residues: CASSSRDRGYTGELFF. CDR3 bases: TGTGCCAGCAGTTCACGGGACAGGGGCTACACCGGGGAGCTGTTTTTT.

The table lists this clone with a count of one. The chain carries TRBV19 and TRBJ2-1, with 9 nucleotides matching TRBD1. Germline CDR1 and CDR2: LNHDA and SQIVND (reference sequence). There are 15 residues in the CDR3. V dropped 8 bases and J dropped 7; count of bases not matched to a gene: 12. The CDR3 sequence is CASGADRGYSNEQFF. The CDR3, as DNA: TGTGCCAGTGGGGCGGACAGGGGATATAGTAATGAGCAGTTCTTC. The full variable domain, rest sourced from reference TRBV19 and TRBJ2-1, is DGGITQSPKYLFRKEGQNVTLSCEQNLNHDAMYWYRQDPGQGLRLIYYSQIVNDFQKGDIAEGYSVSREKKESFPLTVTSAQKNPTAFYLCASGADRGYSNEQFFGPGTRLTVL.

This sequence joins TRBV6-5 and TRBJ2-3, with 8 bases lining up with TRBD2. The V and J ends lost 6 bases and 1 base, in that order; junction bases with no gene match: 6. This CDR3 spans 15 amino acids. Germline V gene data show CDR1 as MNHEY and CDR2 as SVGAGI. CDR3 loop: CASRRGGRGTDTQYF. CDR3 bases: TGTGCCAGCAGACGGGGGGGGCGAGGCACAGATACGCAGTATTTT.

The gene calls are TRBV5-6 and TRBJ2-3; TRBD1 matches 8 bases. After removal of 3 bases from V and 2 bases from J, the junction contained 11 bases not matched to a gene. The CDR3 length is 17 residues. Looked up from germline, CDR1 is SGHDT and CDR2 is YYEEEE. In nucleotides, the CDR3 is TGTGCCAGCAGCTCCACGCCGGACAGGGCTTACACAGATACGCAGTATTTT. Protein: CASSSTPDRAYTDTQYF.

CDR3 region: CATSPGVQETQYF. DNA for the CDR3: TGTGCCACCAGCCCAGGGGTCCAAGAGACCCAGTACTTC. V usage is TRBV15 and J usage is TRBJ2-5; weak D call: TRBD1 (6 bases). Per the germline V gene, CDR1 is LNHNV and CDR2 is YYDKDF (reference sequence). The V end lost 5 bases, the J end lost 1 base, and 8 bases lay between the germline ends. This CDR3 has 13 residues.

The chain employs TRBV19 and TRBJ1-1; 11 bases line up with TRBD1. Germline assignment: CDR1 LNHDA and CDR2 SQIVND (reference sequence). The CDR3 totals 18 residues. Trimming removed 0 bases from V and 8 bases from J; junction bases left unmatched: 14. The CDR3 reads CASSIDWTGGARGEEAFF. The CDR3 coding sequence is TGTGCCAGTAGTATAGATTGGACAGGGGGCGCTCGGGGAGAAGAAGCTTTCTTT.

A note on this clone: Mismatch with germline at one junction end may stem from a read error. The same CDR3 also results from other DNA sequences found in this sample. The chain has TRBV7-2 and TRBJ1-2; the D gene is possibly TRBD1 (6 bases). The CDR3 has 14 amino acids. In germline, CDR1 is SGHTA, CDR2 FQGNSA. In DNA form, the CDR3 reads TGCGCCAGCAGCTTATCTACAGGGAACTATGGCTACACCTTC. Encoded protein: CASSLSTGNYGYTF.

This sequence joins TRBV19 and TRBJ1-2; tentatively, D is TRBD1 (6 bases). This CDR3 is built from 14 residues. CDR1 is LNHDA and CDR2 is SQIVND in the germline V gene (reference sequence). Trimming removed 4 bases at V and 0 bases at J, with 9 bases between. As DNA, the CDR3 is TGTGCCAGTAGTAGACAGGCTTCTAACTATGGCTACACCTTC. As protein: CASSRQASNYGYTF.

This chain connects TRBV7-9 to TRBJ1-2; TRBD1 matches 9 bases. The V gene's germline CDR1 is SEHNR and CDR2 FQNEAQ (reference sequence). The CDR3 loop spans 12 amino acids. V was pared by 4 bases and J by 8 bases, with 2 bases of the junction left unmatched. The CDR3 here is CASSYGTGGYTF. CDR3 bases: TGTGCCAGCAGCTACGGGACAGGGGGCTACACCTTC.

This sequence joins TRBV19 and TRBJ2-7; a possible D gene is TRBD1 (6 bases). V was shortened by 1 base and J by 4 bases, with 14 bases between the two germline ends. CDR1 is LNHDA, CDR2 SQIVND, per germline (reference sequence). The CDR3 consists of 15 residues. The CDR3: CASSIGGRGLYEQYF. The CDR3 bases are TGTGCCAGTAGTATAGGAGGCAGGGGCCTTTACGAGCAGTACTTC.

The J gene is TRBJ1-1, the V gene TRBV27; TRBD1 matches at 7 bases. The length of the CDR3 is 14 residues. Germline CDR1 MNHEY, CDR2 SMNVEV (reference sequence). V shed 3 bases, J shed 1 base, and the junction held 2 bases outside the gene matches. The CDR3 sequence: CASSFRGWNTEAFF. For the CDR3, the DNA is TGTGCCAGCAGTTTCAGGGGGTGGAACACTGAAGCTTTCTTT.

The J gene is TRBJ1-2, the V gene TRBV7-9; 9 bases agree with TRBD1. The germline V gene encodes CDR1 SEHNR and CDR2 FQNEAQ (reference sequence). J gave up 6 bases and V 3 bases, and 2 bases lay outside the gene matches. This CDR3 region has 13 residues. The CDR3 bases are TGTGCCAGCAGCTTTCGGACAGGGGATGGCTACACCTTC. This encodes CASSFRTGDGYTF. The whole variable domain, remainder taken from reference TRBV7-9 and TRBJ1-2, is DTGVSQNPRHKITKRGQNVTFRCDPISEHNRLYWYRQTLGQGPEFLTYFQNEAQLEKSRLLSDRFSAERPKGSFSTLEIQRTEQGDSAMYLCASSFRTGDGYTFGSGTRLTVV.

The chain has TRBV11-2 and TRBJ2-1, with D possibly being TRBD1 (8 bases). The V end was cut by 5 bases, the J end by 3 bases, with 14 bases between. This CDR3 contains 15 residues. The germline V gene has CDR1 SGHAT and CDR2 FQNNGV. CDR3 sequence: CASSPQGEGYNEQFF. Here the CDR3 DNA reads TGTGCCAGCAGCCCACAGGGGGAGGGCTACAATGAGCAGTTCTTC.

This chain links TRBV12-5 with TRBJ2-7, with unresolved D. The germline gives CDR1 LGHNT, CDR2 FRNRAP. V gave up 1 base and J gave up 5 bases, with 18 bases separating them. This CDR3 has 16 residues. CDR3 residues: CASGLDSIRFLDEQYF. The CDR3 DNA follows: TGTGCTAGTGGTTTGGACAGTATCCGGTTCCTGGACGAGCAGTACTTC.

The chain combines TRBV29-1 with TRBJ1-1; D unresolved. Germline V gene data show CDR1 as SQVTM and CDR2 as ANQGSEA. The CDR3 has 11 residues. Trimming removed 7 bases from V and 11 bases from J, with 17 bases in between. CDR3 nucleotide sequence: TGCAGCGCCGAACCCCCCGGAGGCGCTTTCTTT. This translates into CSAEPPGGAFF.

This chain uses TRBV7-8 with TRBJ1-2, with TRBD1 matching over 9 bases. The CDR3 consists of 15 residues. V dropped 5 bases and J dropped 4; count of bases not matched to a gene: 8. Looked up from germline, CDR1 is SGHVS and CDR2 is FQNEAQ. DNA for the CDR3: TGTGCCAGCAGCCCGTACAGGGGGCATGGCTATGGCTACACCTTC. Translating gives CASSPYRGHGYGYTF.

The chain has TRBV7-7 and TRBJ2-7; TRBD2 agrees at 10 bases. The germline CDR1 and CDR2 sequences are SSHAT and FNYEAQ (reference sequence). CDR3 length: 19 residues. The CDR3 spells CASSLGSVTSGARPKEQYV. The CDR3 DNA reads as TGTGCTAGCAGCTTAGGGTCCGTCACTAGCGGGGCTCGCCCTAAGGAGCAGTACGTC.

As regards this clone: Other nucleotide sequences in the sample specify the same CDR3. The chain recombines TRBV5-4 with TRBJ2-7; 8 bases fit TRBD1. The CDR3 contains 16 residues. Germline V CDR1 and CDR2: SGHNT, YYREEE (reference sequence). V was clipped by 0 bases and J by 2 bases; unmatched bases: 7. The DNA of the CDR3 is TGTGCCAGCAGCTTGGATCCCGCAGGGGGCGCCTACGAGCAGTACTTC. Amino acids: CASSLDPAGGAYEQYF.

The rearrangement joins TRBV11-3 to TRBJ1-1; 9 bases align to TRBD1. Germline V gives CDR1 SGHNT, CDR2 YENEEA. This CDR3 is built from 15 residues. V lost 5 bases to trimming and J lost 3 bases; unmatched junction nucleotides: 7. The CDR3 loop is CASSESGQGDTEAFF. The CDR3 coding sequence is TGTGCCAGCAGCGAATCGGGACAGGGTGACACTGAAGCTTTCTTT.

The V and J genes are TRBV7-9 and TRBJ2-4; 10 bases match TRBD1. The germline CDR1 and CDR2 sequences are SEHNR and FQNEAQ (reference sequence). This CDR3 spans 17 amino acids. The trim removed 1 base at V and 6 bases at J, leaving 9 bases unmatched. Here the CDR3 DNA reads TGTGCCAGCAGCTTAGGGGGGACAGGGGAAAGGAGAAACATTCAGTACTTC. It yields the protein CASSLGGTGERRNIQYF.

The chain joins TRBV29-1 to TRBJ2-5; 7 bases are shared with TRBD1. Per the germline V gene, CDR1 is SQVTM and CDR2 is ANQGSEA. The V segment lost 3 bases and the J segment 4 bases; nucleotides outside the gene matches: 14. The CDR3 contains 16 residues. CDR3 loop: CSVDTMDRSLRETQYF. DNA of the CDR3: TGCAGCGTTGATACCATGGACAGGTCACTCCGAGAGACCCAGTACTTC.

This chain links TRBV23-1 with TRBJ2-7; a possible D gene is TRBD2 (6 bases). TRBV23-1 has ORF status, its function being uncertain. The CDR3 is made up of 15 amino acids. Trimming pared 6 bases from V and 5 bases from J, leaving 20 bases between. The CDR3 here is CASSPTRGSWNEQYV. The CDR3 DNA is TGCGCCAGCAGCCCCACGCGGGGCTCGTGGAACGAGCAGTACGTC.

The chain is built from TRBV19 and TRBJ1-1; D is possibly TRBD1 (6 bases). This CDR3 is 14 amino acids long. CDR1 is LNHDA and CDR2 is SQIVND in the germline V gene (reference sequence). V was cut by 8 bases and J by 3 bases, with 16 bases left in between. CDR3 DNA sequence: TGTGCCAGTCAACCTCCGGGACACTACACTGAAGCTTTCTTT. Translation gives CASQPPGHYTEAFF.

The rearrangement links TRBV13 to TRBJ1-5, with TRBD1 matching 9 bases. The V and J ends lost 5 bases and 4 bases, in that order; junction bases with no gene match: 3. This CDR3 comprises 14 residues. Germline values: CDR1 PRHDT, CDR2 FYEKMQ (reference sequence). In nucleotides, the CDR3 is TGTGCCAGCAGCACAGGACAGGGGAATCAGCCCCAGCATTTT. It translates to CASSTGQGNQPQHF.